Reported below is one T cell receptor (beta chain). Its antigen is not known. The record originates from a study of T cell responses to AZD1222 COVID-19 vaccine. Broader study findings: Donors were chiefly white British, with a greater number of females, and clonal diversity was perhaps underestimated. Spike-specific TCR breadth and depth both grew after two AZD1222 doses. Reports indicate that nearly half of spike-specific TCRs are directed at unmutated variant regions.

TCRdb's copy holds only in-frame clones and misses some; the assay was immunoSEQ multiplex PCR. The table lists 82,000 or so clones, 90% of them singletons. Between the trimmed V and J ends, which lost 2 bases and 11 bases, there was a span of 15 bases. This CDR3 contains 13 residues. CDR1 SGHTA and CDR2 FQGNSA come from the germline V gene. This TCR derives from an adult in good health. The sequenced sample was peripheral blood, obtained on day 0 of AZD1222 vaccination. V gene TRBV7-2 combines with J gene TRBJ1-1, with a possible D match to TRBD1 (5 bases). The CDR3 DNA follows: TGTGCCAGCAGCTTATATGTGGGGGGAGCGGCTTTCTTT. It yields the protein CASSLYVGGAAFF.